The rows below give T cell receptor beta chains drawn from one sample of a study of beta chain features in type 1 diabetes. The assay was immunoSEQ multiplex PCR, and TCRdb's table has in-frame clones only and misses some. The table shows some 160,000 clones, with approximately 9% occurring only once. Sequencing used central memory CD4+ T cells from blood. The receptors come from a woman aged 18-29 years in good health. Each CDR3 is given with its conserved first and last residue. Each record gives: D gene, clone size, V gene, J gene, CDR3 DNA, CDR3 protein. A D gene is named only where the DNA matches it firmly. A row's size may be missing; if present it is once, few, many or a size class.

>TRBD1|.|TRBV2|TRBJ1-5
TGTGCCAGCAGAAATAGACAGGGGGACGGCAATCAGCCCCAGCATTTT
CASRNRQGDGNQPQHF
>.|many|TRBV14|TRBJ2-5
TGTGCCAGCAGCAAACAGGGTTGGGAGACCCAGTACTTC
CASSKQGWETQYF
>.|few|TRBV5-1|TRBJ1-1
TGCGCCAGCAGCCCGGGATCCCGGGGGGCGCTGAACACTGAAGCTTTCTTT
CASSPGSRGALNTEAFF
>.|many|TRBV7-2|TRBJ2-5
TGTGCCAGCAGCGGGGGGGCTAAGACCCAGTACTTC
CASSGGAKTQYF
>TRBD2|.|TRBV14|TRBJ2-5
TGTGCCAGCAGCCAAGATAGGATCCTAGCGGGCCAAGAGACCCAGTACTTC
CASSQDRILAGQETQYF
>.|.|TRBV29-1|TRBJ1-1
TGCAGCGCCCCCGTATGGGGAAAGGAGGACACTGAAGCTTTCTTT
CSAPVWGKEDTEAFF
>.|few|TRBV18|TRBJ2-3
TGTGCCAGCTCACGGAGGGAGGGCACAGATACGCAGTATTTT
CASSRREGTDTQYF
>.|few|TRBV2|TRBJ1-2
TGTGCCAGCAATCCGGACAGTTACTCTAACTATGGCTACACCTTC
CASNPDSYSNYGYTF
>TRBD2|.|TRBV7-2|TRBJ2-7
TGTGCCAGCAGCCCTCCGGGCGGGGGGTACGAGCAGTACTTC
CASSPPGGGYEQYF
>TRBD1|.|TRBV4-3|TRBJ1-4
TGCGCCAGCAGCCAGGGACAGACTAATGAAAAACTGTTTTTT
CASSQGQTNEKLFF
>TRBD1|few|TRBV7-2|TRBJ2-6
TGTGCCAGCAGCTTAGCGGGACAGACGGCTGGGGCCAACGTCCTGACTTTC
CASSLAGQTAGANVLTF
>TRBD2|few|TRBV7-7|TRBJ2-7
TGTGCTAGCAGCCCGACTAGCGACCCTTACGAGCAGTACTTC
CASSPTSDPYEQYF
>.|.|TRBV2|TRBJ1-4
TGTGCCAGCCGGGGGGATGATGAAAAACTGTTTTTT
CASRGDDEKLFF
>.|many|TRBV2|TRBJ2-1
TGTGCCAGCAGTGAATTCAGCTCCTACAATGAGCAGTTCTTC
CASSEFSSYNEQFF